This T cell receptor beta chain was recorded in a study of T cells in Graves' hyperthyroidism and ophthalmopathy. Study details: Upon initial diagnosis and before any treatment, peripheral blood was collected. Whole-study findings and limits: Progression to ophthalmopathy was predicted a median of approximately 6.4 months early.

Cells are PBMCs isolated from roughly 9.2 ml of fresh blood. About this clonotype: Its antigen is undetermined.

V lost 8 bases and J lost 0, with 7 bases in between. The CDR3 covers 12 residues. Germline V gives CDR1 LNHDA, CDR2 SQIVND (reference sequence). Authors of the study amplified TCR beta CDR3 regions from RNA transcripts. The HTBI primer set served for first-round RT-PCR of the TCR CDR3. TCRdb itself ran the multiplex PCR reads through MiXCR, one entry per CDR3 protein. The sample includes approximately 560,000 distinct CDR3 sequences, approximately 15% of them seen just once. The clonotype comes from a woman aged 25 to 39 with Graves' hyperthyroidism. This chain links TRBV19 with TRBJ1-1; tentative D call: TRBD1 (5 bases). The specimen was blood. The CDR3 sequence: CASWGVNTEAFF. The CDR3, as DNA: TGTGCCAGTTGGGGGGTGAACACTGAAGCTTTCTTT.